This note documents a single TCR beta chain sequence. This entry is derived from a study of blood T cell repertoires in COVID-19. Study details: Researchers got acute and convalescent COVID-19 samples from the United States, Italy and Spain. T cells, B-cell-depleted T cells, or PBMCs provided the cDNA or gDNA that served as material.

CDR3 length equals 14 residues. Trimming cost V 0 bases and J 6 bases, with 10 bases left between them. CDR1 SGHKS and CDR2 YYEKEE come from the germline V gene (reference sequence). Assay: immunoSEQ multiplex PCR; the TCRdb copy retains only in-frame clones and omits some. The data contain 45,000 to 55,000 clones, 83% of them singletons. The sample was peripheral blood. The sequence came from a human donor in a cohort sampled during active COVID-19. The chain recombines TRBV5-5 with TRBJ1-5; possible D gene TRBD1, 5 bases. The CDR3 sequence is CASSLGMGGQPQHF. Here the CDR3 DNA reads TGTGCCAGCAGCTTGGGAATGGGGGGTCAGCCCCAGCATTTT.